The rows below give T cell receptor beta chains drawn from one sample of a study of cytomegalovirus exposure and HLA in healthy donors. The table came from immunoSEQ multiplex PCR; TCRdb's copy has only in-frame clones and leaves some out. The sample has 65,000 to 80,000 clones; the top ten hold about 5%. The sequenced sample was PBMCs. These receptor sequences come from a man aged 25 to 45 in good health and CMV-seronegative. Both conserved end residues are part of each CDR3. D genes are given only for firm matches. Size values are once, few and many counts, or a class for expanded clones, and some rows have none.

TRBD1 | TRBJ1-4 | - | TRBV5-1 | TGCGCCAGCAGCCAATTACAAACCGGGACAGGGTATGAAAAACTGTTTTTT | CASSQLQTGTGYEKLFF
- | TRBJ1-3 | - | TRBV19 | TGTGCCAGTAGTATAACCGGGACAACCGGAAACACCATATATTTT | CASSITGTTGNTIYF
- | TRBJ2-5 | - | TRBV11-3 | TGTGCCAGCAGCCCGGAGGATGGGGAGACCCAGTACTTC | CASSPEDGETQYF
- | TRBJ1-2 | - | TRBV6-5 | TGTGCCAGCAGTTACAGGCCAGGGGCGGAAGGCTACACCTTC | CASSYRPGAEGYTF
- | TRBJ1-1 | - | TRBV5-1 | TGCGCCAGCAGCTTGGGTGGCAGGGGTCCTAACACTGAAGCTTTCTTT | CASSLGGRGPNTEAFF
- | TRBJ2-5 | - | TRBV5-1 | TGCGCCAGCAGCTTGGCACAGCTTCAAGAGACCCAGTACTTC | CASSLAQLQETQYF
TRBD2 | TRBJ2-1 | - | TRBV14 | TGTGCCAGCAGCCAGATGGGGCGGGGGTACAATGAGCAGTTCTTC | CASSQMGRGYNEQFF
TRBD1 | TRBJ1-5 | - | TRBV25-1 | TGTGCCAGCGGCGGGACAGAGAGCAATCAGCCCCAGCATTTT | CASGGTESNQPQHF
TRBD2 | TRBJ2-3 | - | TRBV2 | TGTGCCACCCACATGGAAAAGCGGGAGTCGCAGTATTTT | CATHMEKRESQYF
- | TRBJ2-5 | - | TRBV6-5 | TGTGCCAGCAGCCCGGGACTGCAAGAGACCCAGTACTTC | CASSPGLQETQYF
TRBD1 | TRBJ2-1 | medium-sized | TRBV5-6 | TGTGCCAGCAGCAGTTACAGGGGGTCCTACAATGAGCAGTTCTTC | CASSSYRGSYNEQFF
- | TRBJ2-1 | - | TRBV7-3 | TGTGCCAGCAGCTTATCCCCACAGGTCTCCTACAATGAGCAGTTCTTC | CASSLSPQVSYNEQFF
- | TRBJ1-6 | - | TRBV4-2 | TGTGCCAGCAGCCAGAAAGGTGGTGACACGAATTCACCCCTCCACTTT | CASSQKGGDTNSPLHF
TRBD1 | TRBJ2-7 | - | TRBV28 | TGTGCCAGCAGTGGCGCGGGACAGGGTGGCGAGCAGTACTTC | CASSGAGQGGEQYF
- | TRBJ1-1 | - | TRBV27 | TGTGCCAGCAGTTCGAGGGGAGGTGCCAACACTGAAGCTTTCTTT | CASSSRGGANTEAFF
- | TRBJ1-6 | - | TRBV5-1 | TGCGCCAGCAGCCTGACACAGGGTAACAATTCACCCCTCCACTTT | CASSLTQGNNSPLHF
TRBD1 | TRBJ1-4 | - | TRBV18 | TGTGCCAGCTCACCTGCAGGGGGCTTAGATGAAAAACTGTTTTTT | CASSPAGGLDEKLFF
TRBD2 | TRBJ2-2 | - | TRBV5-4 | TGTGCCAGCAGCCCCGGGGGGGGTAGAAACACCGGGGAGCTGTTTTTT | CASSPGGGRNTGELFF
- | TRBJ1-1 | - | TRBV11-2 | TGTGCCAGCAGCTTCTTGCGGGGGTGGGCTGAAGCTTTCTTT | CASSFLRGWAEAFF
- | TRBJ2-1 | - | TRBV7-2 | TGTGCCAGCAGCTTAGACGTCAGGGTGGGAGAGCAGTTCTTC | CASSLDVRVGEQFF
- | TRBJ2-3 | - | TRBV7-2 | TGTGCCAGCAGCTTATTCAGGGCTAGCACAGATACGCAGTATTTT | CASSLFRASTDTQYF
- | TRBJ2-1 | - | TRBV29-1 | TGCAGCGTTTACCCCTCCAGGGGCTCCTACAATGAGCAGTTCTTC | CSVYPSRGSYNEQFF
- | TRBJ2-7 | - | TRBV7-7 | TGTGCTAGCAGCTTAGATGTAGGGGCCGAGCAGTACTTC | CASSLDVGAEQYF
TRBD1 | TRBJ2-7 | - | TRBV6-1 | TGTGCCAGCAGTCAACCGGGACAGCCCTCAGAGCAGTACTTC | CASSQPGQPSEQYF
TRBD2 | TRBJ2-1 | - | TRBV5-4 | TGTGCCAGCAGCTCGACTAGCGGGGGCGATGAGCAGTTCTTC | CASSSTSGGDEQFF
TRBD1 | TRBJ2-7 | - | TRBV9 | TGTGCCAGCAGCGTAAACAGGGGCCACGAGCAGTACTTC | CASSVNRGHEQYF
TRBD2 | TRBJ2-7 | - | TRBV4-3 | TGCGCCAGCAGCTCGGGGGGCGAGCAGTACTTC | CASSSGGEQYF
TRBD1 | TRBJ1-1 | - | TRBV9 | TGTGCCAGCAGCGTAGGAGAACAGGGGGCGAACACTGAAGCTTTCTTT | CASSVGEQGANTEAFF
TRBD2 | TRBJ2-7 | - | TRBV25-1 | TGTGCCAGCAGTGACCATACTAGCGGGAGTTACGAGCAGTACTTC | CASSDHTSGSYEQYF
TRBD2 | TRBJ2-7 | - | TRBV15 | TGTGCCACCAGCTACGGGACTAGCGCCTACGAGCAGTACTTC | CATSYGTSAYEQYF
TRBD2 | TRBJ2-1 | - | TRBV4-3 | TGCGCCAGCAGCCAACGCGGACTAGCGGGAGTTAATGAGCAGTTCTTC | CASSQRGLAGVNEQFF
- | TRBJ2-1 | - | TRBV7-9 | TGTGCCAGCAGCGCCTGGACTACCAATGAGCAGTTCTTC | CASSAWTTNEQFF
- | TRBJ1-1 | - | TRBV15 | TGTGCCACCAGCAGCTCCTTACTCACTGAAGCTTTCTTT | CATSSSLLTEAFF
- | TRBJ1-2 | - | TRBV13 | TGTGCCAGCAGCTTAGGGACAGCGACTTTCTATGGCTACACCTTC | CASSLGTATFYGYTF
TRBD1 | TRBJ1-2 | - | TRBV7-9 | TGTGCCAGCAGCGTGTGGGACAGGCTATACAATGGCTACACCTTC | CASSVWDRLYNGYTF
- | TRBJ1-1 | - | TRBV6-4 | TGTGCCAGCAGTCTTGACGGGAGGAACACTGAAGCTTTCTTT | CASSLDGRNTEAFF
- | TRBJ1-5 | - | TRBV7-9 | TGTGCCAGCAGCTTTCGGGGGAGCAATCAGCCCCAGCATTTT | CASSFRGSNQPQHF
- | TRBJ2-7 | - | TRBV25-1 | TGTGCCAGCAGTGTCGGCGGCACCACCTACGAGCAGTACTTC | CASSVGGTTYEQYF
TRBD2 | TRBJ2-7 | - | TRBV5-1 | TGCGCCAGCAGCCTCGGGACCGCGGGGGGCGAGCAGTACTTC | CASSLGTAGGEQYF
- | TRBJ1-6 | - | TRBV5-4 | TGTGCCAGCAGCCGGGGAGGGAGCTCCTATAATTCACCCCTCCACTTT | CASSRGGSSYNSPLHF
- | TRBJ1-6 | - | TRBV5-1 | TGCGCCAGCAGCTTAACAGGGTGGAATAATTCACCCCTCCACTTT | CASSLTGWNNSPLHF
- | TRBJ1-3 | - | TRBV6-6 | TGTGCCAGCAGTTACGAGAGCTCTGGAAACACCATATATTTT | CASSYESSGNTIYF
TRBD1 | TRBJ1-6 | - | TRBV4-1 | TGCGCCAGCAGCCTGACCTGGACAGGGCTTAATTCACCCCTCCACTTT | CASSLTWTGLNSPLHF